This is a list of T cell receptor beta chains from one sample in a study of T cell repertoires and leukemia-associated antigens. The antigens for these receptors are not known. TCRdb recomputed calls from the 5' RACE reads with MiXCR, one row per CDR3 protein. The table includes roughly 12,000 distinct CDR3 sequences, about two fifths detected once. The specimen sequenced was CD3+ T cells sorted from blood and cultured. These TCRs come from a female donor in good health. Both conserved end residues are part of each CDR3. The D gene is left open where the match is weak. Clone size is shown for a subset of rows, as once, few, many or a class of expanded clone.

j_call	d_call	v_call	clone_size	cdr3_nt	cdr3_aa
TRBJ2-1	NA	TRBV29-1	few	TGCAGCGTTGATTCTTTGTGGAGCGAGAGCCTCTCCCGCAATGAGCAGTTCTTC	CSVDSLWSESLSRNEQFF
TRBJ2-1	NA	TRBV4-2	NA	TGTGCCAGCAGCCAAGTTGGGTCCGGGACGGAGGCAGGCAATGGGCAGTTCTTC	CASSQVGSGTEAGNGQFF
TRBJ2-2	NA	TRBV5-1	NA	TGCGCCAGCAGCGGCACCGGGGCACCGAACACCGGGGAGCTGTTTTTT	CASSGTGAPNTGELFF
TRBJ2-7	TRBD2	TRBV5-1	NA	TGCGCCAGCAGCCTCTGGACTAGCGGGAGGATCTACGAGCAGTACTTC	CASSLWTSGRIYEQYF
TRBJ2-3	NA	TRBV5-6	NA	TGTGCCAGCAGCCCTCGGGGGACCACAGATACGCAGTATTTT	CASSPRGTTDTQYF
TRBJ2-3	TRBD2	TRBV6-2/TRBV6-3	NA	TGTGCCAGCAGATCTAGCGGGAGGATTAGCACAGGTACGCGGTATTTT	CASRSSGRISTGTRYF
TRBJ2-5	TRBD2	TRBV5-1	medium-sized	TGCGCCAGCAGCTTCTCTAGCGGGAGTCCCCAAGAGACCCAGTACTTC	CASSFSSGSPQETQYF
TRBJ1-4	NA	TRBV7-6	many	TGTGCCAGCAGCTTGGGACATAGAACGGAAAAACTGTTTTTT	CASSLGHRTEKLFF
TRBJ2-1	NA	TRBV5-4	NA	TGTGCCAGCAGCTTGGCGGGAACTTATAATGAGCAGTTCTTC	CASSLAGTYNEQFF
TRBJ2-7	NA	TRBV20-1	many	TGCAGTGCTTCCCGGTCGGAGTACGAGCAGTACTTC	CSASRSEYEQYF
TRBJ2-1	NA	TRBV7-2	few	TGTGCCAGCAGCTTATGGTGGTATGAGCAGTTCTTC	CASSLWWYEQFF
TRBJ2-5	TRBD2	TRBV4-1	NA	TGCGCCAGCAGCCAAGAGGCGGGAGCGGCACCCCAAGAGACCCAGTACTTC	CASSQEAGAAPQETQYF
TRBJ2-7	NA	TRBV7-6	few	TGTGCCAGCAGCTTAGTCGGGAGCTCCTACGAGCAGTACTTC	CASSLVGSSYEQYF
TRBJ2-1	TRBD2	TRBV9	NA	TGTGCCAGCAGCGTACTAGCGGACAATGAGCAGTTCTTC	CASSVLADNEQFF
TRBJ1-4	NA	TRBV5-1	few	TGCGCCAGCAGCGGAGGCGGGCCCAGTAATGAAAAGCTGTTTTTT	CASSGGGPSNEKLFF
TRBJ2-2	TRBD2	TRBV6-5	many	TGTGCCAGCAAGAAGGGACTAGCGAACACCGGGGAGCTGTTTTTT	CASKKGLANTGELFF